This TCR beta chain is from a study of T cell repertoires in cytomegalovirus infection. Study-wide results and caveats: Summed frequency of shared TCR beta families picked out CMV carriers who also had the relevant HLA. CMV-specific TCR beta clonotypes restricted by HLA-C dominated the ex vivo response.

The CDR3 contains 15 residues. Germline V lookup: CDR1 ENHRY, CDR2 SYGVKD. TCRdb re-called the reads through MiXCR, storing one row per CDR3 protein. The profile shows about 100,000 distinct CDR3 sequences, about 15% of them singletons. Regarding this clonotype: Its antigen is currently unknown. A read error is possible here, since a much larger clone lies one base away.

The chain is built from TRBV10-3 and TRBJ1-1, with 7 bases aligning to TRBD1. The TCR originated in a human donor in good health (CMV status not recorded). Some clones in this sample may be carry-over from other donors' samples. The specimen was PBMCs. The CDR3, as DNA: TGTGCCATCAGTGAGTCTACAGGGGCGCGCACTGAAGATTTCTTT. It yields the protein CAISESTGARTEDFF.